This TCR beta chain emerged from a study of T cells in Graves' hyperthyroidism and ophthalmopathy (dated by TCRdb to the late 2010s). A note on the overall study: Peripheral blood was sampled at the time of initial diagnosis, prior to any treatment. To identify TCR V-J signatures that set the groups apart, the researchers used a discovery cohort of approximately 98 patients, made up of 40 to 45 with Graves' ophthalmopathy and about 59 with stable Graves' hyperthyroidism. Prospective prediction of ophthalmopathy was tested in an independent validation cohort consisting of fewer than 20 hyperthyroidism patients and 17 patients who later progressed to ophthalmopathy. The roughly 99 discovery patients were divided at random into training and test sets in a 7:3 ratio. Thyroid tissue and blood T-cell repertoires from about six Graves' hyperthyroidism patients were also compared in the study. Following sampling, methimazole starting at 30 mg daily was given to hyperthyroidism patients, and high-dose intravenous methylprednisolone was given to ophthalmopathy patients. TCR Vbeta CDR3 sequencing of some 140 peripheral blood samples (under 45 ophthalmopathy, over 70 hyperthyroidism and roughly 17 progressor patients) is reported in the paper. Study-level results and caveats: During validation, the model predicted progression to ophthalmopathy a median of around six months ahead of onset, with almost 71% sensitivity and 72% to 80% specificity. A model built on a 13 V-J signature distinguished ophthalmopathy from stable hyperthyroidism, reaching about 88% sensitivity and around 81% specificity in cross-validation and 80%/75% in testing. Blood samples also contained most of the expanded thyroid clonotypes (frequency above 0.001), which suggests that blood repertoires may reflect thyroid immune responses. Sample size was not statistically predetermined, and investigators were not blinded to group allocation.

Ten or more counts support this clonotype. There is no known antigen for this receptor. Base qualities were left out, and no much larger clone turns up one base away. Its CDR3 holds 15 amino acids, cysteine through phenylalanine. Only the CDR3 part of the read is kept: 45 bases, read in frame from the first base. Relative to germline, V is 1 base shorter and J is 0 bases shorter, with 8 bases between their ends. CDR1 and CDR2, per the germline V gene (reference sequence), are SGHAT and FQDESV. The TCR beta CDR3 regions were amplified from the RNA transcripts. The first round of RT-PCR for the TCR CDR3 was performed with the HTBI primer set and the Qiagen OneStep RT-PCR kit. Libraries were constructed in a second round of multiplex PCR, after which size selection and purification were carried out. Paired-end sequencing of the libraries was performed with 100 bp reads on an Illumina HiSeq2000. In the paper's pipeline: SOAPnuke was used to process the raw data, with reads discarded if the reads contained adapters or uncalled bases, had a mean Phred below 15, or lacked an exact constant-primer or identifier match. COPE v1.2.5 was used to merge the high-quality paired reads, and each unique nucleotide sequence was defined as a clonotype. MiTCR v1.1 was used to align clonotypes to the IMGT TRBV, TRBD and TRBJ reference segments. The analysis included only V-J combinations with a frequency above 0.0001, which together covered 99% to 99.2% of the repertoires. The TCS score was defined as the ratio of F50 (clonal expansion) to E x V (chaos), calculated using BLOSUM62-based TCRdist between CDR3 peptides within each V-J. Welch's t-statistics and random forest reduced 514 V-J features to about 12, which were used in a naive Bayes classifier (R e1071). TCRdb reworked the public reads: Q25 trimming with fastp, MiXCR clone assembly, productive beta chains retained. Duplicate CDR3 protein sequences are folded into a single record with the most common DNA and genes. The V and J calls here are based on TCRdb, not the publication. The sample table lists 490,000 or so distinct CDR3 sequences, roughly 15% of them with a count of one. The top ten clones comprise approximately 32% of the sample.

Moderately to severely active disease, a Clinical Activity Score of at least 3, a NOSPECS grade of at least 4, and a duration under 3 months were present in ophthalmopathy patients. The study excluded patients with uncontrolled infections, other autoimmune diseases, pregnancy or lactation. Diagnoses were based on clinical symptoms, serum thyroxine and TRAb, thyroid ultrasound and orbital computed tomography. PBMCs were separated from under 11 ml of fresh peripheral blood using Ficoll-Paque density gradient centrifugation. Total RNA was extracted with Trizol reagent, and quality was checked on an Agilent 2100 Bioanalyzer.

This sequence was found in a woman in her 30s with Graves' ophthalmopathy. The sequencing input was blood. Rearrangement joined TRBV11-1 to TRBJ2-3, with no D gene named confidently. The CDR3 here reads CASSLGATSTDTQYF. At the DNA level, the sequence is TGTGCCAGCAGCTTAGGCGCCACCAGCACAGATACGCAGTATTTT.